One sample yielded the 14 T cell receptor beta chains listed below, sequenced in a study of T cell changes during pregnancy in multiple sclerosis. Here immunoSEQ multiplex PCR was the method, and the copy in TCRdb shows in-frame clones only, minus some. The data hold 25,000 to 35,000 clones, with approximately 92% observed a single time. This specimen consisted of CD8+ T cells from peripheral blood mononuclear cells, obtained before pregnancy. The receptors here all came from a female donor with multiple sclerosis, enrolled in a pregnancy study.

This rearrangement joins TRBV6-5 to TRBJ2-7, with unresolved D. Trimming left V 5 bases short and J 3 bases short, with 8 bases between. CDR1 and CDR2 from the germline V gene are MNHEY and SVGAGI. This CDR3 has 12 residues. Here the CDR3 reads CASSPNFYEQYF. The CDR3 nucleotides are TGTGCCAGCAGTCCTAATTTCTACGAGCAGTACTTC.

CDR3 coding DNA: TGCGCCAGCACCCTAGCGGACCTCACAGATACGCAGTATTTT. It yields the protein CASTLADLTDTQYF. The chain joins TRBV5-1 to TRBJ2-3; 7 bases map to TRBD2. The trim removed 6 bases at V and 2 bases at J, leaving 6 bases unmatched. The CDR3 consists of 14 residues. Germline CDR1 reads SGHRS; CDR2 reads YFSETQ.

The genes are TRBV27 and TRBJ1-5; 8 bases are shared with TRBD1. The CDR3 spans 15 residues. The trim removed 6 bases at V and 3 bases at J, leaving 7 bases unmatched. The germline gives CDR1 MNHEY, CDR2 SMNVEV (reference sequence). This CDR3 reads CASSRFQGANQPQHF. In nucleotides, the CDR3 is TGTGCCAGCAGCCGATTTCAGGGGGCCAATCAGCCCCAGCATTTT.

The gene calls are TRBV14 and TRBJ1-4; a weak D match, TRBD1 (5 bases). CDR3 length equals 15 residues. Germline CDR1 reads SGHDN; CDR2 reads FVKESK. Trimming left V 0 bases short and J 12 bases short, with 17 bases between. The CDR3: CASSQDGTGLKQLFF. DNA of the CDR3: TGTGCCAGCAGCCAAGATGGTACAGGCCTCAAGCAACTGTTTTTT.

This clone has just one count. The V call is TRBV9, the J call TRBJ2-7; 9 positions match TRBD2. Unmatched junction bases numbered 9, after V lost 0 bases and J lost 2 bases. The CDR3 contains 17 residues. Germline CDR1 SGDLS, CDR2 YYNGEE. CDR3 residues: CASSVGKSLAGTYEQYF. The CDR3 DNA sequence: TGTGCCAGCAGCGTAGGAAAGAGTCTAGCGGGGACCTACGAGCAGTACTTC.

The J gene is TRBJ2-7, the V gene TRBV4-3, with 7 bases that match TRBD1. This CDR3 contains 16 residues. V was pared by 0 bases and J by 6 bases, with 11 bases of the junction left unmatched. Germline loops: CDR1 LGHNA, CDR2 YSLEER. CDR3 DNA sequence: TGCGCCAGCAGCCAAGATGGGAACAGGGGCACGGCCGAGCAGTACTTC. Its translation is CASSQDGNRGTAEQYF.

The V call is TRBV7-3, the J call TRBJ1-5, with no clear D. CDR3 size: 14 residues. Trimming stripped 2 bases from V and 5 bases from J, with 10 bases between. CDR1 and CDR2 (germline): SGHTA, FQGTGA. The CDR3: CASSLAEGYQPQHF. The CDR3 DNA reads as TGTGCCAGCAGCTTAGCAGAGGGATATCAGCCCCAGCATTTT.

This chain connects TRBV4-1 to TRBJ2-1; D not certain. V lost 1 base, J lost 15 bases, and 19 bases lay in between. CDR1 and CDR2 (germline): MGHRA, YSYEKL. This CDR3 is 14 amino acids long. This chain's CDR3 is CASSQVVGGVVGFF. CDR3 nucleotide sequence: TGCGCCAGCAGCCAAGTCGTAGGCGGAGTCGTGGGGTTCTTC.

This chain joins TRBV27 and TRBJ2-3; D might be TRBD2 (5 bases). This CDR3 has 15 residues. The germline V gene encodes CDR1 MNHEY and CDR2 SMNVEV (reference sequence). V lost 1 base and J lost 0, with 8 bases in between. The CDR3 reads CASSLLSGSTDTQYF. The CDR3 DNA follows: TGTGCCAGCAGTTTATTAAGCGGCAGCACAGATACGCAGTATTTT.

CDR3 DNA: TGTGCCAGCAGTTACTCAAACAGCCGAGGGAGAGAGACCCAGTACTTC. Protein sequence: CASSYSNSRGRETQYF. The chain couples TRBV6-5 to TRBJ2-5; TRBD2 might be the D (5 bases). Germline loops: CDR1 MNHEY, CDR2 SVGAGI. The CDR3 is 16 residues long. The V end lost 0 bases, the J end lost 4 bases, and 15 bases lay between the germline ends.

This chain uses TRBV27 with TRBJ2-7, with 7 bases identical to TRBD2. CDR1 is MNHEY, CDR2 SMNVEV, per germline (reference sequence). J was trimmed by 0 bases and V by 0 bases; bases with no gene match: 5. The CDR3 is 16 residues long. The CDR3 reads CASSLSSGGSSYEQYF. CDR3 DNA sequence: TGTGCCAGCAGTTTATCGTCGGGGGGAAGCTCCTACGAGCAGTACTTC.

This chain links TRBV21-1 with TRBJ1-5. TRBV21-1 is a documented pseudogene. The CDR3 extends over 15 amino acids. DNA of the CDR3: TGTGCCAGCAGCCCTCGGAGGGCCAGCAATCAGCCCCAGCATTTT. Protein sequence: CASSPRRASNQPQHF.

The rearrangement uses TRBV30 and TRBJ1-1; D call uncertain. Germline CDR1 reads GTSNPN; CDR2 reads SVGIG (reference sequence). The ends were cut back, 0 bases at V and 5 bases at J, with 13 bases in the middle. The CDR3 loop spans 14 amino acids. CDR3 nucleotides: TGTGCCTGGAGTGTAGGACGGGGTGCAACTGAAGCTTTCTTT. Amino acid sequence: CAWSVGRGATEAFF.

The chain couples TRBV5-5 to TRBJ1-6; 11 bases match TRBD1. The junction had 5 bases not matched to a gene; V was cut back by 3 bases and J by 6 bases. The CDR3 is 16 amino acids. Germline assignment: CDR1 SGHKS and CDR2 YYEKEE (reference sequence). This chain's CDR3 is CASSSDRGPINSPLHF. DNA for the CDR3: TGTGCCAGCAGCTCGGACAGGGGGCCTATTAATTCACCCCTCCACTTT.